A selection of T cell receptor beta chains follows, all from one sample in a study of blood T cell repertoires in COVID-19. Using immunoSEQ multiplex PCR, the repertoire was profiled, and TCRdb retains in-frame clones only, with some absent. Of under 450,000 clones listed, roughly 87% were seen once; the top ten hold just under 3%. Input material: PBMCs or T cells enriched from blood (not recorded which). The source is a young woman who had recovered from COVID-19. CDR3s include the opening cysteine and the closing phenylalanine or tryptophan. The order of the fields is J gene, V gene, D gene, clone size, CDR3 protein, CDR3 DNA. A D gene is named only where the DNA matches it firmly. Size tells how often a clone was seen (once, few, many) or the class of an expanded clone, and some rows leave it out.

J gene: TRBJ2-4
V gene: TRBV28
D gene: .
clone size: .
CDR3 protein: CASSLRAELAKNIQYF
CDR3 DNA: TGTGCCAGCAGTTTAAGAGCGGAACTAGCCAAAAACATTCAGTACTTC

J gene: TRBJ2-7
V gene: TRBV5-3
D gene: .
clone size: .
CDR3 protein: CARSLGDIYEQYF
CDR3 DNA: TGTGCCAGAAGCTTGGGTGACATCTACGAGCAGTACTTC

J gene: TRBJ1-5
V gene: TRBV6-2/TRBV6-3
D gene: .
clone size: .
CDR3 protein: CASSSAATGGEWRNQPQHF
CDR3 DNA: TGTGCCAGCAGTTCGGCAGCGACGGGGGGCGAGTGGCGCAATCAGCCCCAGCATTTT

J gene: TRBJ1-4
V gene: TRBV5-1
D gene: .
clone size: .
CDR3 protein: CASSLFLNEKLFF
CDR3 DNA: TGCGCCAGCAGCTTGTTTCTCAATGAAAAACTGTTTTTT

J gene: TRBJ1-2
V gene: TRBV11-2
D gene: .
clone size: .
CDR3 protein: CASSSRPGGGGYTF
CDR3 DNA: TGTGCCAGCAGCTCTAGGCCGGGCGGAGGTGGCTACACCTTC

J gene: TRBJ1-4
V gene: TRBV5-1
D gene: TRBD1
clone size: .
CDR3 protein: CASSKGQGTNEKLFF
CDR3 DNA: TGCGCCAGCAGCAAAGGACAGGGAACTAATGAAAAACTGTTTTTT

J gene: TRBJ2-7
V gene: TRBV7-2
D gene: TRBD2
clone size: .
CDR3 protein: CASSYQAGGPYEQYF
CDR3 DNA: TGTGCCAGCAGCTACCAAGCGGGAGGGCCCTACGAGCAGTACTTC

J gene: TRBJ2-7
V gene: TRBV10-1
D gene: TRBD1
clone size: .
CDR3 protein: CASSEGQGDEQYF
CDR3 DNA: TGCGCCAGCAGTGAAGGACAGGGGGACGAGCAGTACTTC

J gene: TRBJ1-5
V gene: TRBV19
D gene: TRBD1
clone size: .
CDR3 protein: CASSQDRAGNQPQHF
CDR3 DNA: TGTGCCAGTAGTCAAGACAGGGCCGGCAATCAGCCCCAGCATTTT

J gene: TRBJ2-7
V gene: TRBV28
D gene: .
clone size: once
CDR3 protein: CASTPRQVPYEQYF
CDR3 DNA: TGTGCCAGCACCCCCCGGCAGGTTCCCTACGAGCAGTACTTC

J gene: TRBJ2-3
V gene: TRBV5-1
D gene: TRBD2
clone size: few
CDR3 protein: CASSLGGLAGGVTDTQYF
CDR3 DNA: TGCGCCAGCAGCTTGGGGGGGCTAGCGGGAGGCGTGACAGATACGCAGTATTTT

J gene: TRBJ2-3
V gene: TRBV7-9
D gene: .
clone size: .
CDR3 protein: CASSGGMRGWLDTQYF
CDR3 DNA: TGTGCCAGCAGCGGTGGGATGAGGGGGTGGTTAGATACGCAGTATTTT

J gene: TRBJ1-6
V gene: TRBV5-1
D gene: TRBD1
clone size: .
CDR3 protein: CASSLGQGAGSPLHF
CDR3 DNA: TGCGCCAGCAGCTTGGGACAGGGGGCGGGTTCACCCCTCCACTTT

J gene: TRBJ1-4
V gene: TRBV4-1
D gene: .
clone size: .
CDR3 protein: CASSQDGRGPNEKLFF
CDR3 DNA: TGCGCCAGCAGCCAAGATGGGAGGGGCCCAAATGAAAAACTGTTTTTT

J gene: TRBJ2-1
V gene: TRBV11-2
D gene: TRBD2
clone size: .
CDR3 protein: CASSLETSGTRNEQFF
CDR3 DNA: TGTGCCAGCAGCTTAGAGACTAGCGGGACGCGGAATGAGCAGTTCTTC

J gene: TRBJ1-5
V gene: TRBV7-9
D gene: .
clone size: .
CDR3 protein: CASSYSGDSNQPQHF
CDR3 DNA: TGTGCCAGCAGCTATTCCGGGGATAGCAATCAGCCCCAGCATTTT

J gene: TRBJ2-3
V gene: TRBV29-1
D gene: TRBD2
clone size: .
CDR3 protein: CSVGTSGDGDTQYF
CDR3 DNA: TGCAGCGTGGGGACTAGCGGGGATGGAGATACGCAGTATTTT

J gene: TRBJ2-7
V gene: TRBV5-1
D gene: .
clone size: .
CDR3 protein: CASSPRDISYEQYF
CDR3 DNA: TGCGCCAGCAGCCCCCGGGACATCTCCTACGAGCAGTACTTC

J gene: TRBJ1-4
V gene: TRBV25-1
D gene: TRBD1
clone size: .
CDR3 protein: CASSDPGQGAHNEKLFF
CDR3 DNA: TGTGCCAGCAGTGACCCGGGACAGGGAGCACATAATGAAAAACTGTTTTTT

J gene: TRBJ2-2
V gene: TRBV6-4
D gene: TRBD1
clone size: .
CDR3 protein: CASSEQDRGLSGELFF
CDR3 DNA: TGTGCCAGCAGTGAGCAGGACAGGGGGCTTTCCGGGGAGCTGTTTTTT

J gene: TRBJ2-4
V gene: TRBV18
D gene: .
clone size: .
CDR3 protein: CASSPQGGFGELAKNIQYF
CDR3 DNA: TGTGCCAGCTCACCGCAGGGTGGGTTTGGGGAATTAGCCAAAAACATTCAGTACTTC

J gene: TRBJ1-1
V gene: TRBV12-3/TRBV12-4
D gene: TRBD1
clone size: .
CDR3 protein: CASRGQGSTEAFF
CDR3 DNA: TGTGCCAGCAGAGGACAGGGGAGCACTGAAGCTTTCTTT

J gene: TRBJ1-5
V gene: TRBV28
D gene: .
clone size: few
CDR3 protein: CASSPGDNQPQHF
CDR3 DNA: TGTGCCAGCAGCCCAGGGGACAATCAGCCCCAGCATTTT

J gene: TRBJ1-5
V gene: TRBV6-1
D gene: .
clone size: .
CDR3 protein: CASSETGGPQPQHF
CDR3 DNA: TGTGCCAGCAGTGAAACGGGGGGCCCTCAGCCCCAGCATTTT

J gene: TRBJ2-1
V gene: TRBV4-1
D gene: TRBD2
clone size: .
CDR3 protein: CASSQELAGGWQFF
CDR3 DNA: TGCGCCAGCAGCCAGGAGCTAGCGGGGGGATGGCAGTTCTTC

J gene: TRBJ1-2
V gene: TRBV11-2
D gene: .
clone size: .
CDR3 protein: CASSLLGAGLSSSYGYTF
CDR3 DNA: TGTGCCAGCAGCTTGTTAGGGGCAGGCCTAAGTTCGAGCTATGGCTACACCTTC

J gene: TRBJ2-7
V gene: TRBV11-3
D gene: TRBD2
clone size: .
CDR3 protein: CASSLGPREGLEEQYF
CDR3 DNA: TGTGCCAGCAGCTTAGGTCCCCGGGAGGGCCTAGAGGAGCAGTACTTC

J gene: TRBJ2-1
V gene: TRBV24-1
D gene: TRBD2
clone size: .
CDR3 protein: CATSEPSGSKYNEQFF
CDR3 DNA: TGTGCCACCAGTGAACCTAGCGGGAGTAAGTACAATGAGCAGTTCTTC

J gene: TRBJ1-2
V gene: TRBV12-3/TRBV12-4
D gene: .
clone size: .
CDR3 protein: CASSRTDGYTF
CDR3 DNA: TGTGCCAGCAGTCGGACAGATGGCTACACCTTC

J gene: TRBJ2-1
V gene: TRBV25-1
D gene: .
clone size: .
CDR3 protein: CASSGTRRQFF
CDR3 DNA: TGTGCCAGCAGTGGGACTCGCCGCCAGTTCTTC

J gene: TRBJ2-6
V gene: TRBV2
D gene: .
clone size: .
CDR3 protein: CASSDTVAGAGAGANVLTF
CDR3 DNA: TGTGCCAGCAGTGACACGGTGGCAGGGGCGGGAGCTGGGGCCAACGTCCTGACTTTC

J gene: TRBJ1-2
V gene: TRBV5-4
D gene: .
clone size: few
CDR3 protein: CASSAPGVYGYTF
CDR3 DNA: TGTGCCAGCAGCGCCCCAGGGGTCTATGGCTACACCTTC

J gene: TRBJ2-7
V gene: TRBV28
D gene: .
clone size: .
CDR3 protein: CASQGSSLAEGLYEQYF
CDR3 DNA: TGTGCCAGCCAGGGGTCATCTCTAGCTGAGGGCCTCTACGAGCAGTACTTC

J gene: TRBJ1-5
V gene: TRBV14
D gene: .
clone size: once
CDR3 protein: CASSQVHFAVYQPQHF
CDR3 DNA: TGTGCCAGCAGCCAAGTACATTTCGCGGTTTACCAGCCCCAGCATTTT

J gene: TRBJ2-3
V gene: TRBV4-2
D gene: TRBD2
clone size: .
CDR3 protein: CASSQELAEDTQYF
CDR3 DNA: TGTGCCAGCAGCCAAGAACTAGCGGAAGATACGCAGTATTTT

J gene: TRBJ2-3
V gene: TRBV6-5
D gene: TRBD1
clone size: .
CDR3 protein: CASRLQGISADTQYF
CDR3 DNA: TGTGCCAGCAGGCTACAGGGGATTAGCGCAGATACGCAGTATTTT

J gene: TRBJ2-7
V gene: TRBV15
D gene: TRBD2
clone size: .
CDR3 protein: CATSRGTSGRAGGEQYF
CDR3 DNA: TGTGCCACCAGCAGAGGGACTAGCGGGAGGGCAGGGGGAGAGCAGTACTTC

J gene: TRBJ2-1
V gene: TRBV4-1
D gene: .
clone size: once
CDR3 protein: CASSHQPGESSYNEQFF
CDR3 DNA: TGCGCCAGCAGCCACCAGCCGGGGGAGAGCTCCTACAATGAGCAGTTCTTC

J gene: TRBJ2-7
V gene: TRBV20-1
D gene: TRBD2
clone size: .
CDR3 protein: CSASGGSTFLKYEQYF
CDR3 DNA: TGCAGTGCTAGTGGCGGGAGCACGTTCCTCAAGTACGAGCAGTACTTC

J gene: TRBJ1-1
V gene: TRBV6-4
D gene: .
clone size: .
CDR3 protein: CASSDSDSRYAEAFF
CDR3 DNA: TGTGCCAGCAGTGACTCGGATTCCAGGTACGCTGAAGCTTTCTTT

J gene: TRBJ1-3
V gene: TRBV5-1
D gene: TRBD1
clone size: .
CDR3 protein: CASSDRVAGNTIYF
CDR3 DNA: TGCGCCAGCAGCGACAGGGTGGCTGGAAACACCATATATTTT

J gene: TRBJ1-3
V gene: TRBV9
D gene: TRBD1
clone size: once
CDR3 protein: CASSTFGQAGNTIYF
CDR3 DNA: TGTGCCAGCAGCACCTTCGGACAGGCTGGAAACACCATATATTTT

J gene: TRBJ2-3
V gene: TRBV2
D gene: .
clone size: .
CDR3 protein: CASSEFSTDTQYF
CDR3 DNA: TGTGCCAGCAGTGAATTCTCCACAGATACGCAGTATTTT

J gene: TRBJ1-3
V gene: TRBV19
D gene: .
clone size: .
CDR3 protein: CASSIGGRDTIYF
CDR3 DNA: TGTGCCAGTAGTATCGGAGGGAGAGACACCATATATTTT

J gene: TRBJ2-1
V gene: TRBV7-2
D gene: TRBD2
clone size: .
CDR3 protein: CASTSTSGSLNEQFF
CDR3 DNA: TGTGCCAGCACCTCGACTAGCGGGAGTTTGAATGAGCAGTTCTTC

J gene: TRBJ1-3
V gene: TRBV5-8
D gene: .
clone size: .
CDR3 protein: CASSLGRGGNTIYF
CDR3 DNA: TGTGCCAGCAGCTTGGGAAGGGGTGGAAACACCATATATTTT

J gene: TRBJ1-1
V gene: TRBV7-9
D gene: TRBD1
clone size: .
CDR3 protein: CASSLGQAGNTEAFF
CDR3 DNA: TGTGCCAGCAGCTTGGGACAGGCCGGGAACACTGAAGCTTTCTTT